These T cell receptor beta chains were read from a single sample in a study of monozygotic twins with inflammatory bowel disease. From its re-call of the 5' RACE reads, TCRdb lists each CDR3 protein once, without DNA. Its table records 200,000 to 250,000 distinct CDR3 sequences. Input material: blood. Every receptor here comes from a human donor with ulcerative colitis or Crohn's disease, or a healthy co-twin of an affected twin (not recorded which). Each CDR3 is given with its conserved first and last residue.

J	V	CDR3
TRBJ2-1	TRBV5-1	CASSGQRNEQFF
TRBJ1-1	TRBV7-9	CASSFASLLRTEAFF
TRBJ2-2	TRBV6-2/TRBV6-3	CASSLDSQGTSGTGELFF
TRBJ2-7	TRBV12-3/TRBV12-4	CASSLMGYEQYF
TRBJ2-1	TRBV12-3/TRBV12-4	CASSLVPGGYNEQFF
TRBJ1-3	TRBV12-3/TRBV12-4	CASSFSIALSGNTIYF
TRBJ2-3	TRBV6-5	CASSYPGGSTDTQYF
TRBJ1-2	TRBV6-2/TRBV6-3	CASSYRDRLYGYTF
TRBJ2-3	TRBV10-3	CAISTERGGADTQYF
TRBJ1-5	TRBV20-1	CSASRIDRDRVYQPQHF
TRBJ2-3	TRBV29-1	CSCLGGGGTDTQYF
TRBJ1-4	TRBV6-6	CASSQEWGEKLFF
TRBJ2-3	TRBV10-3	CAISRPDRDADTQYF
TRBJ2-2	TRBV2	CASSGSSTGELFF
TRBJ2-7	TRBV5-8	CASSFHRGESEQYF
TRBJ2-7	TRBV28	CASSPGRAGMGQYF
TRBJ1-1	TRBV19	CASSTTGSSTEAFF
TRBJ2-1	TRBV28	CASSSLAPFYNEQFF
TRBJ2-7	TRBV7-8	CASSLRGPQGRVEQYF
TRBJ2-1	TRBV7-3	CASSSNVYNEQFF
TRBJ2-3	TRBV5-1	CASSPDGGGAGDTQYF
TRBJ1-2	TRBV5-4	CASSSDQGNYGYTF
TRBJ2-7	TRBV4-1	CASSQGLANHEQYF
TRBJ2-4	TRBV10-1	CASSEGRPAKNIQYF
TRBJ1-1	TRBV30	CAWSVGENTEAFF
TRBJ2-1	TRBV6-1	CASSQRPETYNEQFF
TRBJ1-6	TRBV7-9	CASSSPPGLDNSPLHF
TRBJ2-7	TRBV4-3	CASSQGRQRDFYEQYF
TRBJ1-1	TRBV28	CASSLSPGWEAFF
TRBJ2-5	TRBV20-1	CSAELGSETQYF
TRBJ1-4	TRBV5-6	CASSLKWPADEKLFF
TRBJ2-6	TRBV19	CASGTHSGANVLTF
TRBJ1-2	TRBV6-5	CASTNRGQGYTF
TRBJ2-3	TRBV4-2	CASSQPGGSTDTQYF
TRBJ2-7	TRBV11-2	CASSLDRLSTYEQYF
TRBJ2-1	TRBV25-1	CASSEWFGNEQFF
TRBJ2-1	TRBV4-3	CASSQDNAGSYNEQFF
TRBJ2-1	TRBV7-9	CASSLELIGEQFF
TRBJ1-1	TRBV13	CASSIHPGQGATEAFF
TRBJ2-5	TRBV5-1	CASRLSGGSYQETQYF
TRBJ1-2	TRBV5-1	CASGSRLGGYTF
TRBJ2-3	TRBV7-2	CASWGGYTDTQYF
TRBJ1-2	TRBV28	CASRIRTRGGVYGYTF
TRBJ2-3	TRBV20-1	CSANNLAGVADTQYF
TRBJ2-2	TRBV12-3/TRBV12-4	CASSLTSGGAFWELFF
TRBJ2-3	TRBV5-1	CASSQGQSTDTQYF
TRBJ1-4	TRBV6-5	CASSYRDGNEKLFF